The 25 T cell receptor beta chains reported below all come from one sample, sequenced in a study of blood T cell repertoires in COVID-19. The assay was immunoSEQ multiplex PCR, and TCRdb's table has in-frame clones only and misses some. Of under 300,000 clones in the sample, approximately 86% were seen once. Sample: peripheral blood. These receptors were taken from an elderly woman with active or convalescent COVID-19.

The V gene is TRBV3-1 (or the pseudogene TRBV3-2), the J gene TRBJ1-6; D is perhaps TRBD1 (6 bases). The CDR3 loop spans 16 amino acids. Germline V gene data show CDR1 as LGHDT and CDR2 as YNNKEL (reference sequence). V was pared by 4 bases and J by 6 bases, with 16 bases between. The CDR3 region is CASSLTRPRGNSPLHF. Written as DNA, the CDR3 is TGTGCCAGCAGCCTTACCCGTCCCAGGGGTAATTCACCCCTCCACTTT.

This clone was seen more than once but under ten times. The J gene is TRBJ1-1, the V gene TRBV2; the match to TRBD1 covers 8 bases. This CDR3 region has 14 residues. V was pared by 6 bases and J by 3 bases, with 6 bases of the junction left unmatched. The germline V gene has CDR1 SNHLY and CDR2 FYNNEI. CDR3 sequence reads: CASRKTGDYTEAFF. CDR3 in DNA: TGTGCCAGCAGGAAGACAGGGGATTACACTGAAGCTTTCTTT.

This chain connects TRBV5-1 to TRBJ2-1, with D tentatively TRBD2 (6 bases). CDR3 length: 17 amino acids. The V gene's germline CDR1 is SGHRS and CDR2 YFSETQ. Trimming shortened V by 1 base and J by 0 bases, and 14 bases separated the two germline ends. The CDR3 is CASSLQGGPSSYNEQFF. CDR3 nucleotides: TGCGCCAGCAGCTTGCAGGGAGGCCCGAGCTCCTACAATGAGCAGTTCTTC.

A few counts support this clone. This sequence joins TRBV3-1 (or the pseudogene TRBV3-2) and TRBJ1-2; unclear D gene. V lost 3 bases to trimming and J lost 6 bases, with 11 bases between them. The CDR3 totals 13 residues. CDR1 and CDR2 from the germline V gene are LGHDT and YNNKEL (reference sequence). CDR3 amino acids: CASSQESRNGYTF. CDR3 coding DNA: TGTGCCAGCAGCCAGGAGAGTCGGAATGGCTACACCTTC.

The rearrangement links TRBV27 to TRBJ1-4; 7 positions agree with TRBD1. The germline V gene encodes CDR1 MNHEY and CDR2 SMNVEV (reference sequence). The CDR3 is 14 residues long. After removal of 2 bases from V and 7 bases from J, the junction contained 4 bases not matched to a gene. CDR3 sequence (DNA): TGTGCCAGCAGTTTAAGGGGACAGAGTGAAAAACTGTTTTTT. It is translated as CASSLRGQSEKLFF.

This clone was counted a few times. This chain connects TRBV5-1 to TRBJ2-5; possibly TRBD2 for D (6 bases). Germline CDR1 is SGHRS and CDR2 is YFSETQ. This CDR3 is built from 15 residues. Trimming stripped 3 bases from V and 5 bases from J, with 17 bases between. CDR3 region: CASSSSMGGFETQYF. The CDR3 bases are TGCGCCAGCAGCTCCTCGATGGGGGGTTTTGAGACCCAGTACTTC. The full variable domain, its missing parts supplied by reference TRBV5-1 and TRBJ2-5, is KAGVTQTPRYLIKTRGQQVTLSCSPISGHRSVSWYQQTPGQGLQFLFEYFSETQRNKGNFPGRFSGRQFSNSRSEMNVSTLELGDSALYLCASSSSMGGFETQYFGPGTRLLVL.

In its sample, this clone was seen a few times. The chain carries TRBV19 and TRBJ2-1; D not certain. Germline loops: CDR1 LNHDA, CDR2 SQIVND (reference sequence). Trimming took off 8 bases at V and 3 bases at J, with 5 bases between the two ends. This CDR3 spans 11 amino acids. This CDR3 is CASSVYNEQFF. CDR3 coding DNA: TGTGCCAGTTCGGTCTACAATGAGCAGTTCTTC. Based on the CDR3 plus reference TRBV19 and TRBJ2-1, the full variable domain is DGGITQSPKYLFRKEGQNVTLSCEQNLNHDAMYWYRQDPGQGLRLIYYSQIVNDFQKGDIAEGYSVSREKKESFPLTVTSAQKNPTAFYLCASSVYNEQFFGPGTRLTVL.

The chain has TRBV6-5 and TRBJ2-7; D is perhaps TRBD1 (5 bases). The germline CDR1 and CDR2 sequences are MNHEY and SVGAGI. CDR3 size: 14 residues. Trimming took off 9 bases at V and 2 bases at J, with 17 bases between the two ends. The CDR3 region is CASLIGMGPYEQYF. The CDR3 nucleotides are TGTGCCAGTCTGATTGGGATGGGGCCCTACGAGCAGTACTTC.

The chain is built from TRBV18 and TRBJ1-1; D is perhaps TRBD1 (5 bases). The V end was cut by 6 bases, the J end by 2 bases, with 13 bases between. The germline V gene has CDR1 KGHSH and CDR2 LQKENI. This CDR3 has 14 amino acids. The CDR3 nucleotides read TGTGCCAGCTCCACGACAGAGACAAACACTGAAGCTTTCTTT. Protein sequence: CASSTTETNTEAFF. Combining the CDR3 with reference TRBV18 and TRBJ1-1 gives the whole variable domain NAGVMQNPRHLVRRRGQEARLRCSPMKGHSHVYWYRQLPEEGLKFMVYLQKENIIDESGMPKERFSAEFPKEGPSILRIQQVVRGDSAAYFCASSTTETNTEAFFGQGTRLTVV.

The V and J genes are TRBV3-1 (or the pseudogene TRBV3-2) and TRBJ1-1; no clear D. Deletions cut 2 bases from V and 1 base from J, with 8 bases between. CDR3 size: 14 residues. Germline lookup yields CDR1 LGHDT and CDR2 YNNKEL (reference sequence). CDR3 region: CASSQPAGNTEAFF. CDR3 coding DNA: TGTGCCAGCAGCCAACCCGCGGGGAACACTGAAGCTTTCTTT.

The CDR3 sequence: CASSLGTGSTDTQYF. The CDR3 nucleotides read TGTGCCAGCAGTTTAGGGACAGGGAGCACAGATACGCAGTATTTT. This chain connects TRBV28 to TRBJ2-3; 9 bases fit TRBD1. CDR1 MDHEN and CDR2 SYDVKM come from the germline V gene. There are 15 residues in the CDR3. V shed 2 bases, J shed 0 bases, and the junction held 0 bases outside the gene matches.

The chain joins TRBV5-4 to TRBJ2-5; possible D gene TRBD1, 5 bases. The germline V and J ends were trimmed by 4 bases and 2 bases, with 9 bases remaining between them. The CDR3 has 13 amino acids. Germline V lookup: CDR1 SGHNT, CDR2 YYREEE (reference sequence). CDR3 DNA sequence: TGTGCCAGCAGCACAGGACCGCAAGAGACCCAGTACTTC. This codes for CASSTGPQETQYF.

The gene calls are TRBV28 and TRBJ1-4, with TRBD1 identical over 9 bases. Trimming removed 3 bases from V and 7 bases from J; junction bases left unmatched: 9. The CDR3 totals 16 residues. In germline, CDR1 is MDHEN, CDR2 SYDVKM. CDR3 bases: TGTGCCAGCAGTTTGGGACAGGGTAATGTGGGTGAAAAACTGTTTTTT. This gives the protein CASSLGQGNVGEKLFF.

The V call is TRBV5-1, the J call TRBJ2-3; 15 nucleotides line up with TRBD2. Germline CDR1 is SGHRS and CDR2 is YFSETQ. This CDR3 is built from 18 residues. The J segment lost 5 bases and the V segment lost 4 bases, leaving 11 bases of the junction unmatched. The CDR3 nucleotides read TGCGCCAGCAGCGCCGGGACTAGCGGGGGGTACGGAGAAGATACGCAGTATTTT. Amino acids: CASSAGTSGGYGEDTQYF.

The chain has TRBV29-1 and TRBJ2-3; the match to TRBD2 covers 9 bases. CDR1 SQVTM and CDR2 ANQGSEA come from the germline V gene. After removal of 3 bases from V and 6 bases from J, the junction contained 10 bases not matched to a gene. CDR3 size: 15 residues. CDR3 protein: CSVEMAGGPRDTQYF. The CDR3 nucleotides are TGCAGCGTTGAGATGGCGGGGGGGCCGAGGGATACGCAGTATTTT.

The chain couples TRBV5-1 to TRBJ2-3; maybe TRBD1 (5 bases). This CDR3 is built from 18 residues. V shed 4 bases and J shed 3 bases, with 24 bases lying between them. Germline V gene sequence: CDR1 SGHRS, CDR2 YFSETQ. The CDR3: CASSPLPAGQIRTDTQYF. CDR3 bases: TGCGCCAGCAGCCCCCTCCCGGCAGGGCAAATTCGGACAGATACGCAGTATTTT.

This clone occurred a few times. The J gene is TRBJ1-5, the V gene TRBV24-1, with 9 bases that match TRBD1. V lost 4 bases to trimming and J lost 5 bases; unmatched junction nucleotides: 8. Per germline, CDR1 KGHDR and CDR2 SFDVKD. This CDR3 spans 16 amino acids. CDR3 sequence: CATSDPGTGRDQPQHF. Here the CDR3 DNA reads TGTGCCACCAGTGACCCCGGGACAGGGAGGGATCAGCCCCAGCATTTT.

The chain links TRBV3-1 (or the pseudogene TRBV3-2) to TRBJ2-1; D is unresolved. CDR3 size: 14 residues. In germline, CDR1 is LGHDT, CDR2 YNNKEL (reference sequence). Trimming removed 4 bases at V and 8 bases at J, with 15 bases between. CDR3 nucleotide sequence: TGTGCCAGCAGCCGGTGGGCAGATCTCGATGAGCAGTTCTTC. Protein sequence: CASSRWADLDEQFF.

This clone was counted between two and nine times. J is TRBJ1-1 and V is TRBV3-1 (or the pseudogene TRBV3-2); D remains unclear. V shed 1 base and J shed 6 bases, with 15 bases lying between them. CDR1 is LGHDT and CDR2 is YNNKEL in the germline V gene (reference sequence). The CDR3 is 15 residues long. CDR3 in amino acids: CASSQAGRVRAEAFF. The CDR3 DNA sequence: TGTGCCAGCAGCCAAGCCGGGAGGGTTCGGGCTGAAGCTTTCTTT.

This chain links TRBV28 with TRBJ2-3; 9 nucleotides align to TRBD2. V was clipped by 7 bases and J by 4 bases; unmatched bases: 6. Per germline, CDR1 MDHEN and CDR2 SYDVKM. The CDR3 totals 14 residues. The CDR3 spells CASTRSGRPDTQYF. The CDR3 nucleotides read TGTGCCAGCACGAGAAGCGGGAGGCCAGATACGCAGTATTTT.

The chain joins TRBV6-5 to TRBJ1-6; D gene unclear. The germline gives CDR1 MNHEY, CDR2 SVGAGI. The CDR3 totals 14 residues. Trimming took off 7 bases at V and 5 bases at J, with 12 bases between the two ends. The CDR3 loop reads CASKGSTNNSPLHF. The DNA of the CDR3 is TGTGCCAGCAAAGGGAGCACGAATAATTCACCCCTCCACTTT.

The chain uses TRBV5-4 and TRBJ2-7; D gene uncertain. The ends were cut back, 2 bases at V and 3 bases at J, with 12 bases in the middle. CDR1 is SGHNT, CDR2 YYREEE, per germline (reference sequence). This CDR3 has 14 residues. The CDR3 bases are TGTGCCAGCAGCTTTCCTGACAATCACTACGAGCAGTACTTC. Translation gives CASSFPDNHYEQYF.

This CDR3 is CASTLGANYGYTF. The CDR3 DNA sequence: TGTGCCAGTACCCTAGGGGCTAACTATGGCTACACCTTC. This chain connects TRBV19 to TRBJ1-2; D might be TRBD1 (5 bases). CDR1 and CDR2 from the germline V gene are LNHDA and SQIVND (reference sequence). CDR3 length: 13 amino acids. Deletions cut 7 bases from V and 0 bases from J, with 9 bases between.

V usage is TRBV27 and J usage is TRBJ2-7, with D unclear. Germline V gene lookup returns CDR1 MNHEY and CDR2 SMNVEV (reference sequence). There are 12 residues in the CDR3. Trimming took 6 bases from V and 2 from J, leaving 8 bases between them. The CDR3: CASRSTAYEQYF. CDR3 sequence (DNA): TGTGCCAGCAGGAGTACAGCCTACGAGCAGTACTTC.

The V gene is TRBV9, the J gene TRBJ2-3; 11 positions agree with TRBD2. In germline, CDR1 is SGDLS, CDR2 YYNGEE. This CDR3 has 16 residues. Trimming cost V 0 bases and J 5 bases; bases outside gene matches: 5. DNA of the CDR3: TGTGCCAGCAGCGTAGGCCTTAGCGGGAGGGTAGATACGCAGTATTTT. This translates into CASSVGLSGRVDTQYF. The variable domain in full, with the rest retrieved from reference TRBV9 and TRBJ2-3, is DSGVTQTPKHLITATGQRVTLRCSPRSGDLSVYWYQQSLDQGLQFLIQYYNGEERAKGNILERFSAQQFPDLHSELNLSSLELGDSALYFCASSVGLSGRVDTQYFGPGTRLTVL.